This entry is about one T cell receptor beta chain. Its antigen is currently unknown. Of the isolated RNA, all was reverse transcribed, and so the sequenced material was expressed TCRB transcripts. The table came from immunoSEQ multiplex PCR; TCRdb's copy has only in-frame clones and leaves some out. The sample carries about 340,000 clones, 9.3% recorded once. The sample comes from a study of beta chain features in type 1 diabetes. Broader study findings: In all four CD4+ subsets, TCRB CDR3 length was significantly, moderately reduced in type 1 diabetes.

The CDR3 length is 15 residues. In germline, CDR1 is MDHEN, CDR2 SYDVKM. Trimming removed 4 bases from V and 4 bases from J; junction bases left unmatched: 5. The origin of this receptor is a man aged 30 to 39 with type 1 diabetes. The specimen sequenced was central memory CD4+ T cells from blood. The V call is TRBV28, the J call TRBJ2-7; TRBD2 aligns across 12 bases. The CDR3, as DNA: TGTGCCAGCAGTTCTAGCGGGGGGGCCATTTACGAGCAGTACTTC. It translates to CASSSSGGAIYEQYF. Looking up the rest from reference TRBV28 and TRBJ2-7 gives the full variable domain: DVKVTQSSRYLVKRTGEKVFLECVQDMDHENMFWYRQDPGLGLRLIYFSYDVKMKEKGDIPEGYSVSREKKERFSLILESASTNQTSMYLCASSSSGGAIYEQYFGPGTRLTVT.